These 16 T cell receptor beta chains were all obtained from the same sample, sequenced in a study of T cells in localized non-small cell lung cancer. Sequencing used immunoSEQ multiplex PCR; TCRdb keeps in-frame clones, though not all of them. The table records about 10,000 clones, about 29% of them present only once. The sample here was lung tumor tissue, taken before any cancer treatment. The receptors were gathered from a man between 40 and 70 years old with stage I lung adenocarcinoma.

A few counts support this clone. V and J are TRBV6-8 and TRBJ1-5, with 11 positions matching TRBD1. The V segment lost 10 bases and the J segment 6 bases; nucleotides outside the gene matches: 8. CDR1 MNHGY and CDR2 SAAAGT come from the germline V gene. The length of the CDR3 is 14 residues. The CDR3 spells CAISGQGAGQPQHF. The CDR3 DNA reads TGTGCCATCAGCGGACAGGGGGCAGGTCAGCCCCAGCATTTT.

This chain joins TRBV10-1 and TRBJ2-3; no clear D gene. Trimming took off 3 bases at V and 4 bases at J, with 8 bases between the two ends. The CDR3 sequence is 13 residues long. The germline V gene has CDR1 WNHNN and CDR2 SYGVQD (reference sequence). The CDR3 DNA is TGCGCCAGCAGTGAAGTTGGGGCAGATACGCAGTATTTT. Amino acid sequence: CASSEVGADTQYF.

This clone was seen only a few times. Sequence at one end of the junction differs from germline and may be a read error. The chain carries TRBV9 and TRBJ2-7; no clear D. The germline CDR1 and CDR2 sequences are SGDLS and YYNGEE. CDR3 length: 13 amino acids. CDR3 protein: CASSDPPLTRNHF. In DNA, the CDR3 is TGTGCCAGCAGTGATCCACCCCTCACGCGCAATCACTTC.

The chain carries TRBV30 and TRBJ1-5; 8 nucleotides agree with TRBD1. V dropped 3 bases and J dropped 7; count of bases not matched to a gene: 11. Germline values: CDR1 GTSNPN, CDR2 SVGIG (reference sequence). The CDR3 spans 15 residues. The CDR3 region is CAWRARGLLRQPQHF. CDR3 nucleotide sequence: TGTGCCTGGAGAGCCAGGGGGCTGTTACGACAGCCCCAGCATTTT. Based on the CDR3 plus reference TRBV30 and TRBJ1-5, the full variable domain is SQTIHQWPATLVQPVGSPLSLECTVEGTSNPNLYWYRQAAGRGLQLLFYSVGIGQISSEVPQNLSASRPQDRQFILSSKKLLLSDSGFYLCAWRARGLLRQPQHFGDGTRLSIL.

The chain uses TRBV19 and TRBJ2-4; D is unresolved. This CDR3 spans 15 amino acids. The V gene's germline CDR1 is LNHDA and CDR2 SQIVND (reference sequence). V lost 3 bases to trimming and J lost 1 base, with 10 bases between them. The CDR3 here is CASSIPGEAKNIQYF. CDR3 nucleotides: TGTGCCAGTAGTATCCCCGGAGAGGCCAAAAACATTCAGTACTTC.

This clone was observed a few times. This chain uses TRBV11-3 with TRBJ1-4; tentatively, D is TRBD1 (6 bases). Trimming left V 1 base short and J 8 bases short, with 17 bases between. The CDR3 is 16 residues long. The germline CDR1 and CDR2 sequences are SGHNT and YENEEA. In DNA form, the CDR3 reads TGTGCCAGCAGCTTAGGAGGGGGGAGGTCGGGAGAAAAACTGTTTTTT. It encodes CASSLGGGRSGEKLFF.

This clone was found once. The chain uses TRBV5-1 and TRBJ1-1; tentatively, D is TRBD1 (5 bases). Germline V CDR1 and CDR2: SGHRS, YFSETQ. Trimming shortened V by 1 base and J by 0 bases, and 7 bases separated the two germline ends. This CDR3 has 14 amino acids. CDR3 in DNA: TGCGCCAGCAGCTTGACACAGGTGAACACTGAAGCTTTCTTT. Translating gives CASSLTQVNTEAFF.

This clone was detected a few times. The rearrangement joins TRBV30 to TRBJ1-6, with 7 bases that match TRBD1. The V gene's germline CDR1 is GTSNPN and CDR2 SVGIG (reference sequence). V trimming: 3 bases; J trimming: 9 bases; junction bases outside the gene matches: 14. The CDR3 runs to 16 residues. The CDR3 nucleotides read TGTGCCTGGAGCCCTGGGACAGCGCCCTTTGGTTCACCCCTCCACTTT. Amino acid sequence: CAWSPGTAPFGSPLHF.

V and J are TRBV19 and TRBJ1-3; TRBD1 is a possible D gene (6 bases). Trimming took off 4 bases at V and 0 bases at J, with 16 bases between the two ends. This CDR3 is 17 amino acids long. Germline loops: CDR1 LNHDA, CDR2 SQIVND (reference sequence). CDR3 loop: CASSRGQQVYSGNTIYF. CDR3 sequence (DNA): TGTGCCAGTAGTAGGGGACAACAGGTCTACTCTGGAAACACCATATATTTT. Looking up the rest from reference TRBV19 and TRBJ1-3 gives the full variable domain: DGGITQSPKYLFRKEGQNVTLSCEQNLNHDAMYWYRQDPGQGLRLIYYSQIVNDFQKGDIAEGYSVSREKKESFPLTVTSAQKNPTAFYLCASSRGQQVYSGNTIYFGEGSWLTVV.

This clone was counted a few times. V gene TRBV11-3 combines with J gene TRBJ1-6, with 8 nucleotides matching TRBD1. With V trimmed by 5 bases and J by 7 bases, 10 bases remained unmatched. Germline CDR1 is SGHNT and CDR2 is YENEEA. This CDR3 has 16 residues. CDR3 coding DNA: TGTGCCAGCAGCCTATACCTCGGACAGGGAAATTCACCCCTCCACTTT. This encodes CASSLYLGQGNSPLHF.

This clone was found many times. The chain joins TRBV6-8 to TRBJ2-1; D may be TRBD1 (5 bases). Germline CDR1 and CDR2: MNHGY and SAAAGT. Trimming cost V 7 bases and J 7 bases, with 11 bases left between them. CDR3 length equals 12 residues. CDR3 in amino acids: CASTAGYNEQFF. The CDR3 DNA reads TGTGCCAGCACCGCAGGGTATAATGAGCAGTTCTTC.

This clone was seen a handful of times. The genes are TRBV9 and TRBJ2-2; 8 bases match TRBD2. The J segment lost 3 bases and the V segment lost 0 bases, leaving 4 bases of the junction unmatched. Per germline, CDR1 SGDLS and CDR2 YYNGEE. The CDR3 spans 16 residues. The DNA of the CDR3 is TGTGCCAGCAGCGTAGCCGCCGGGGGGGACACCGGGGAGCTGTTTTTT. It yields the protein CASSVAAGGDTGELFF.

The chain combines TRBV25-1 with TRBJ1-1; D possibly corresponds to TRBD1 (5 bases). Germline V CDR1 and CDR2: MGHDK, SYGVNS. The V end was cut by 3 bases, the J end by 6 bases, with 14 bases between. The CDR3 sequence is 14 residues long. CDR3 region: CASSEPGGGAEAFF. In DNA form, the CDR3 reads TGTGCCAGCAGTGAGCCGGGGGGAGGTGCTGAAGCTTTCTTT.

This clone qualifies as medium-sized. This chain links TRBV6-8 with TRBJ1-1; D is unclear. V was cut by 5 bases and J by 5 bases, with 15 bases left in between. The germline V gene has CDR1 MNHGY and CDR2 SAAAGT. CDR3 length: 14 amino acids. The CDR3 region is CASSLEGSRTEAFF. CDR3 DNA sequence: TGTGCCAGCAGTCTTGAGGGAAGTCGGACTGAAGCTTTCTTT.

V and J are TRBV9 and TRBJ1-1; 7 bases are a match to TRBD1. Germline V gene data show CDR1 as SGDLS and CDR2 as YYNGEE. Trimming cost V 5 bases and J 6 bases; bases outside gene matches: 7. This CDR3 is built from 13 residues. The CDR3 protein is CASRVTGFAEAFF. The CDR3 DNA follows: TGTGCCAGCAGGGTGACAGGGTTCGCTGAAGCTTTCTTT.

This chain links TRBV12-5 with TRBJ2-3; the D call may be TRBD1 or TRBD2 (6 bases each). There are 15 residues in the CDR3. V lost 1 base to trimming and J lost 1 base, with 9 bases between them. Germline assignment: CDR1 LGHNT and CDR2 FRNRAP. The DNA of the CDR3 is TGTGCTAGTGGTTTGGAGGGGGGTCGCACAGATACGCAGTATTTT. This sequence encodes CASGLEGGRTDTQYF.